This TCR beta chain is drawn from a study of T cells in Graves' hyperthyroidism and ophthalmopathy. The germline V gene encodes CDR1 DFQATT and CDR2 SNEGSKA (reference sequence). CDR3 length: 13 amino acids. Trimming shortened V by 6 bases and J by 0 bases, and 6 bases separated the two germline ends. Graves' hyperthyroidism showing no ophthalmopathy progression within 18 months was considered stable. Lactation, pregnancy, other autoimmune disease or uncontrolled infection excluded patients. Fresh 10 ml peripheral blood yielded PBMCs. There were TCR beta CDR3 regions amplified from RNA transcripts. Researchers ran a first-round RT-PCR on the TCR CDR3 using the HTBI primer set. TCRdb reprocessed the multiplex PCR reads via MiXCR and lists one record per CDR3 protein. The sample consists of some 560,000 distinct CDR3 sequences, about a sixth of them appearing once. This clonotype was counted between two and nine times.

The rearrangement joins TRBV20-1 to TRBJ2-6; maybe TRBD1 (5 bases). This receptor was identified in a woman aged 25 to 45 with Graves' hyperthyroidism. What was sequenced was blood. The CDR3 DNA reads as TGCAGTGCCACAGGCTCTGGGGCCAACGTCCTGACTTTC. Its translation: CSATGSGANVLTF.